The sequence of this T cell receptor beta chain was determined in a study of cytomegalovirus exposure and HLA in healthy donors. Whole-study findings and limits: Presence/absence analyses rested on an assumption that sequencing depth was roughly uniform across donors. In a later analysis, HLA-associated beta chains showed higher expansion and lower generation probabilities than comparable chains.

The PCR employed 60 Vbeta primers together with 13 Jbeta primers. Authors' analysis steps: Roughly 11 million shared chains were among around 80 million unique TCR beta chains counted in a later analysis. Method: immunoSEQ multiplex PCR; TCRdb's copy keeps in-frame clones and lacks some. V and J calls and clone size are those listed in that table; D and trimming were worked out from the DNA. Of tens of thousands of clones in the sample, approximately 83% were seen once. In regard to this clone: Its antigen is as yet unknown.

Sequenced input: PBMCs. The receptor was isolated from a man aged 25-45 years in good health and CMV-seronegative.

CDR3 sequence reads: CASSQDREGEAFF. The CDR3, as DNA: TGCGCCAGCAGCCAAGATCGGGAAGGTGAAGCTTTCTTT. V usage is TRBV4-3 and J usage is TRBJ1-1; D call uncertain. Per germline, CDR1 LGHNA and CDR2 YSLEER. With 0 bases removed from V and 7 bases from J, the gap between germline ends came to 9 bases. The CDR3 contains 13 residues.